A selection of T cell receptor beta chains follows, all from one sample in a study of regulatory T cells in long-lasting Graves disease. MiXCR, run by TCRdb on the multiplex PCR reads, gives a single entry per CDR3 protein. The data show hundreds of thousands of distinct CDR3 sequences, with roughly 21% seen just once and roughly 7.7% held by the top ten. The source material was peripheral blood mononuclear cells (PBMCs), sampled when the disease was refractory, from a patient treated with antithyroid drugs. The receptor source for this set is a female donor with Graves disease. CDR3s include the opening cysteine and the closing phenylalanine or tryptophan. A D gene is named only where the DNA matches it firmly. Not all rows give a size; the values are once, few, many and, for expanded clones, a class.

clone_size d_call j_call v_call cdr3_aa cdr3_nt
few TRBD1 TRBJ1-2 TRBV7-9 CASSLGDRGRMNYGYTF TGTGCCAGCAGCTTAGGGGACAGGGGGCGAATGAACTATGGCTACACCTTC
few NA TRBJ2-7 TRBV7-9 CASSSRQNYEQYF TGTGCCAGCAGCTCAAGACAGAACTACGAGCAGTACTTC
NA NA TRBJ2-1 TRBV4-3 CASSYDPNSYNEQFF TGCGCCAGCAGCTACGACCCAAACTCCTACAATGAGCAGTTCTTC
NA TRBD1 TRBJ1-1 TRBV5-6 CASSLGHRDRGLVRNTEAFF TGTGCCAGCAGCTTGGGCCACCGGGACAGGGGCCTGGTGAGGAACACTGAAGCTTTCTTT
few NA TRBJ2-6 TRBV12-3/TRBV12-4 CASSFQLGTSGAAGANVLTF TGTGCCAGCAGCTTCCAGCTCGGCACTTCGGGTGCCGCTGGGGCCAACGTCCTGACTTTC
many TRBD2 TRBJ2-5 TRBV7-2 CASSWRWGGETQYF TGTGCCAGCAGCTGGCGGTGGGGGGGAGAGACCCAGTACTTC
NA TRBD1 TRBJ2-5 TRBV9 CASSVGGRGPEETQYF TGTGCCAGCAGCGTAGGGGGCAGGGGGCCAGAAGAGACCCAGTACTTC
NA NA TRBJ2-7 TRBV20-1 CSARDRGPVGVYEQYF TGCAGTGCTAGAGATCGTGGCCCCGTTGGGGTCTACGAGCAGTACTTC
few NA TRBJ2-3 TRBV11-2 CASSLALTGGDTQYF TGTGCCAGCAGCTTAGCCCTGACAGGTGGAGATACGCAGTATTTT
many NA TRBJ2-5 TRBV28 CASSFQGGAEDVTQYF TGTGCCAGCAGTTTCCAGGGGGGCGCAGAGGATGTGACCCAGTACTTC
few NA TRBJ1-1 TRBV11-3 CASSLLSGEAFF TGTGCCAGCAGCTTATTGTCAGGCGAGGCTTTCTTT
NA TRBD2 TRBJ2-7 TRBV7-8 CASSDLAGTYEQYF TGTGCCAGCAGCGACCTAGCGGGAACCTACGAGCAGTACTTC
NA NA TRBJ1-4 TRBV28 CASSLGATNEELFF TGTGCCAGCAGTTTAGGGGCAACTAATGAAGAACTGTTTTTT
many NA TRBJ1-2 TRBV12-3/TRBV12-4 CASSVGGVYGYTF TGTGCCAGTTCCGTTGGGGGGGTCTATGGCTACACCTTC
NA NA TRBJ1-2 TRBV18 CASSLGAGRKDYGYTF TGTGCCAGCTCTCTCGGAGCGGGACGGAAGGACTATGGCTACACCTTC
few TRBD2 TRBJ2-1 TRBV24-1 CATAGSGSAYNEQFF TGTGCCACCGCAGGTAGCGGGAGCGCCTACAATGAGCAGTTCTTC
few TRBD1 TRBJ1-6 TRBV19 CASTYTGQGLNSPLHF TGTGCCAGTACCTACACTGGACAGGGCCTTAATTCACCCCTCCACTTT
NA NA TRBJ1-5 TRBV2 CASSNRKADGLSINQPQHF TGTGCCAGCAGCAACCGAAAAGCGGACGGCCTTTCAATCAATCAGCCCCAGCATTTT
NA NA TRBJ2-2 TRBV6-5 CASSWRQNTGELFF TGTGCCAGCAGTTGGCGGCAGAACACCGGGGAGCTGTTTTTT
NA NA TRBJ2-1 TRBV28 CATLAFSYNEQFF TGTGCCACTCTAGCGTTCTCCTACAATGAGCAGTTCTTC